The clone carrying this TCR beta chain was recorded a few times. The V gene lost 2 bases and the J gene lost 11 bases, with 9 bases spanning the gap. The CDR3 spans 11 residues. Germline lookup yields CDR1 SGHTA and CDR2 FQGNSA. The entry originates in a study of response to subunit inactivated influenza vaccine. TCRdb ran MiXCR on the RT-PCR reads and lists one entry per CDR3 protein. Altogether roughly 540,000 distinct CDR3 sequences are present, under 30% being singletons, with the ten largest covering 2.5% to 3%. The same data also went into a second study, on T cells expressing NK-cell markers. That report adds: UMIs were included in TCR beta cDNA generated by 5'RACE template switching. Sequenced donors, eight in total, included seven who were HCMV-seropositive and one who was seronegative. The dominant NKG2C+ clonotypes represented about 1.0-7.0% of CD8+ T cells in five or six donors.

The specimen was CD4+ T cells sorted from PBMCs, collected 11 to 12 days after vaccination. This rearrangement joins TRBV7-2 to TRBJ1-1; no reliable D call. The sequence came from a man aged 50-59 years who received an inactivated influenza vaccine. CDR3 in amino acids: CASSLTRTAFF. CDR3 sequence (DNA): TGTGCCAGCAGCTTAACCCGGACGGCTTTCTTT.